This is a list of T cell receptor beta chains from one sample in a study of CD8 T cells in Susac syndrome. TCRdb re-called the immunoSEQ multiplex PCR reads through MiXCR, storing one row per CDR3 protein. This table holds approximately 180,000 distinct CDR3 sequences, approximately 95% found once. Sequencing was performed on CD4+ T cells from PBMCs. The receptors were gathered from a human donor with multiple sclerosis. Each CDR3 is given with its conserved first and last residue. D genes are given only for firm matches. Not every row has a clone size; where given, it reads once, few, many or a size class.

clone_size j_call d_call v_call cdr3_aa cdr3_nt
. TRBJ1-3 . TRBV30 CAWSTSGKAGNTIYF TGTGCCTGGAGTACGTCAGGGAAGGCTGGAAACACCATATATTTT
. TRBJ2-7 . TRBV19 CASSIYGRGSSYEQYF TGTGCCAGTAGTATATACGGAAGGGGAAGCTCCTACGAGCAGTACTTC
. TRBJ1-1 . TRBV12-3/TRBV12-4 CASRVGQLVNTEAFF TGTGCCAGCAGGGTTGGACAGCTCGTGAACACTGAAGCTTTCTTT
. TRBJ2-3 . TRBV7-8 CASSLGPSRSTDTQYF TGTGCCAGCAGCCTCGGACCCTCTAGGAGCACAGATACGCAGTATTTT
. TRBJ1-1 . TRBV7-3 CASSANRDDTAFF TGTGCCAGCAGCGCAAACAGGGACGATACGGCTTTCTTT
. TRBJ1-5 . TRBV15 CATSGGYYQPQHF TGTGCCACCAGCGGGGGATACTATCAGCCCCAGCATTTT
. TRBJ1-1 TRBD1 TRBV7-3 CASSQTGRTAEAFF TGTGCCAGCAGCCAGACAGGGAGGACGGCTGAAGCTTTCTTT
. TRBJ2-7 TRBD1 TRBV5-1 CASRPGQATYEQYF TGCGCCAGCAGACCGGGACAGGCAACCTACGAGCAGTACTTC
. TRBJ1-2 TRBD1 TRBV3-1 CASSHYRGGYGYTF TGTGCCAGCAGCCACTACAGGGGGGGCTATGGCTACACCTTC
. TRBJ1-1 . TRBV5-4 CASSLAGHMNTEAFF TGTGCCAGCAGCTTGGCGGGACATATGAACACTGAAGCTTTCTTT
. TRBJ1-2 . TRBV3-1 CASSQAQPGPYGYTF TGTGCCAGCAGCCAAGCCCAACCAGGACCCTATGGCTACACCTTC
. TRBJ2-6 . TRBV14 CASSQLVGQSGANVLTF TGTGCCAGCAGCCAATTGGTCGGACAGTCTGGGGCCAACGTCCTGACTTTC
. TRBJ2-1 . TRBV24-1 CATSDSGETRYNEQFF TGTGCCACCAGTGATTCGGGGGAGACCCGCTACAATGAGCAGTTCTTC
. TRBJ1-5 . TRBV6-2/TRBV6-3 CASSPPARRRSNQPQHF TGTGCCAGCAGTCCCCCAGCCAGGCGGCGTAGCAATCAGCCCCAGCATTTT
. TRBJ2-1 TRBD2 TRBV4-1 CASSQDPSGTAYNEQFF TGCGCCAGCAGCCAAGACCCTAGCGGGACCGCGTACAATGAGCAGTTCTTC
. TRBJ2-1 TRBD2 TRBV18 CASSELPGTSYNEQFF TGTGCCAGCTCAGAACTTCCCGGGACTAGCTACAATGAGCAGTTCTTC
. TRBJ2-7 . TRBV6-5 CASSSPYGTPGSYEQYF TGTGCCAGCAGTTCCCCGTACGGGACCCCAGGATCCTACGAGCAGTACTTC
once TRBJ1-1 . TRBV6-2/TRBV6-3 CASSSTTGLGAFF TGTGCCAGCAGTTCGACGACAGGCTTGGGCGCTTTCTTT
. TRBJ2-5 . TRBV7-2 CASNTAGGRETQYF TGTGCCAGCAACACAGCGGGCGGTCGGGAGACCCAGTACTTC
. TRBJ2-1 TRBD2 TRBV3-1 CASSQAAGVYNEQFF TGTGCCAGCAGCCAGGCCGCGGGAGTGTACAATGAGCAGTTCTTC
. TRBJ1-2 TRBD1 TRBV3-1 CASSQDLAGQGTGYTF TGTGCCAGCAGCCAAGATCTAGCGGGACAGGGAACTGGCTACACCTTC
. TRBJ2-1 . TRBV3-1 CASSWAGSSYNEQFF TGTGCCAGCAGCTGGGCGGGGAGCTCCTACAATGAGCAGTTCTTC
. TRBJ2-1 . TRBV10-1 CASSDGGVGDLDEQFF TGCGCCAGCAGTGATGGGGGAGTCGGAGACTTGGATGAGCAGTTCTTC
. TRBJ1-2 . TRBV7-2 CASSFGGKPNYGYTF TGTGCCAGCAGCTTCGGCGGAAAACCTAACTATGGCTACACCTTC
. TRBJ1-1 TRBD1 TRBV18 CASSPDRESPEAFF TGTGCCAGCTCACCCGACAGGGAGAGTCCTGAAGCTTTCTTT
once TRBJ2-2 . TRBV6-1 CASGDWGGDTGELFF TGTGCCAGCGGTGATTGGGGAGGTGATACCGGGGAGCTGTTTTTT
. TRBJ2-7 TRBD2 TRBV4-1 CASSQRLAGGFYEQYF TGCGCCAGCAGCCAACGCCTAGCGGGAGGCTTCTACGAGCAGTACTTC
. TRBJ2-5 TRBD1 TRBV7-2 CASSPGDRMETQYF TGTGCCAGCAGCCCGGGGGACAGGATGGAGACCCAGTACTTC
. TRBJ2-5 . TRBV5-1 CASSPRTYQETQYF TGCGCCAGCAGCCCTCGGACTTACCAAGAGACCCAGTACTTC
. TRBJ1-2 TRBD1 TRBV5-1 CASSVGTAGYTF TGCGCCAGCAGCGTCGGGACAGCTGGCTACACCTTC
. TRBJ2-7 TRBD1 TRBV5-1 CASRVGGQVTYEQYF TGCGCCAGCCGCGTTGGCGGACAGGTAACCTACGAGCAGTACTTC
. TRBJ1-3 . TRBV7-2 CASSFYPNTIYF TGTGCCAGCAGCTTTTATCCTAACACCATATATTTT
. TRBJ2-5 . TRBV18 CASSLNSEGYQETQYF TGTGCCAGCTCCTTAAATTCCGAGGGGTACCAAGAGACCCAGTACTTC
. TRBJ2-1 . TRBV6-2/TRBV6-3 CASSYPLLWAEVQSSYNEQFF TGTGCCAGCAGCTATCCTCTTCTTTGGGCGGAGGTCCAAAGCTCCTACAATGAGCAGTTCTTC
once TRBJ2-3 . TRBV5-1 CASSLAAGAGYTDTQYF TGCGCCAGCAGCTTGGCCGCCGGGGCCGGCTACACAGATACGCAGTATTTT
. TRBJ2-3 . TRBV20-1 CSARPPWAGNTDTQYF TGCAGTGCTAGACCCCCGTGGGCGGGGAACACAGATACGCAGTATTTT
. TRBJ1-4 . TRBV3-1 CASSHEGGTSNEKLFF TGTGCCAGCAGCCATGAAGGAGGGACATCGAATGAAAAACTGTTTTTT
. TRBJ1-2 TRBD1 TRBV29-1 CSARDSGDGYTF TGCAGCGCCCGGGACAGTGGGGATGGCTACACCTTC
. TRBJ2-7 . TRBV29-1 CSARDTGRNEQYF TGCAGCGCACGGGACACTGGGCGGAACGAGCAGTACTTC
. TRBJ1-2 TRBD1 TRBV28 CASSFPHGTGSSNYGYTF TGTGCCAGCAGTTTTCCTCACGGGACAGGGAGTTCTAACTATGGCTACACCTTC